Listed below are T cell receptor beta chains from one sample, sequenced in a study of blood T cell repertoires in COVID-19. Only in-frame clones appear in the TCRdb table, and some are missing; sequencing was by immunoSEQ multiplex PCR. The sample has 250,000 to 350,000 clones; roughly 83% are singletons. The source material was peripheral blood. The source of these receptors is a human donor with COVID-19, enrolled during active disease. The donor label of this sample is uncertain. CDR3s include the opening cysteine and the closing phenylalanine or tryptophan. Fields, in order: CDR3 length, V gene, J gene, clone size, D gene, CDR3 protein, CDR3 DNA. D genes are given only for firm matches. Clone size is stated in some rows and not others, as once, few, many or a class when expanded.

CDR3 length: 15
V gene: TRBV5-5
J gene: TRBJ2-1
clone size: once
D gene: TRBD2
CDR3 protein: CASSGTSGIYNEQFF
CDR3 DNA: TGTGCCAGCAGCGGAACTAGCGGGATATACAATGAGCAGTTCTTC

CDR3 length: 11
V gene: TRBV28
J gene: TRBJ1-2
clone size: few
D gene: -
CDR3 protein: CASREPYGYTF
CDR3 DNA: TGTGCCAGCCGAGAGCCCTATGGCTACACCTTC

CDR3 length: 15
V gene: TRBV11-2
J gene: TRBJ2-2
clone size: many
D gene: TRBD1
CDR3 protein: CASSLTGVATGELFF
CDR3 DNA: TGTGCCAGCAGCCTCACAGGGGTCGCTACCGGGGAGCTGTTTTTT

CDR3 length: 15
V gene: TRBV5-1
J gene: TRBJ1-5
clone size: -
D gene: TRBD1
CDR3 protein: CASSLEAGGNQPQHF
CDR3 DNA: TGCGCCAGCAGCTTGGAGGCAGGGGGGAATCAGCCCCAGCATTTT

CDR3 length: 14
V gene: TRBV19
J gene: TRBJ1-3
clone size: -
D gene: -
CDR3 protein: CASSIEASGNTIYF
CDR3 DNA: TGTGCCAGTAGTATCGAGGCCTCTGGAAACACCATATATTTT

CDR3 length: 15
V gene: TRBV19
J gene: TRBJ1-6
clone size: -
D gene: -
CDR3 protein: CASSSQTGNNSPLHF
CDR3 DNA: TGTGCCAGTAGTTCTCAGACAGGAAATAATTCACCCCTCCACTTT

CDR3 length: 15
V gene: TRBV27
J gene: TRBJ1-5
clone size: -
D gene: -
CDR3 protein: CASSLSPPRNQPQHF
CDR3 DNA: TGTGCCAGCAGTTTATCACCCCCCAGGAATCAGCCCCAGCATTTT

CDR3 length: 15
V gene: TRBV27
J gene: TRBJ2-5
clone size: -
D gene: -
CDR3 protein: CASSLSVAVKETQYF
CDR3 DNA: TGTGCCAGCAGTTTATCCGTAGCGGTAAAAGAGACCCAGTACTTC

CDR3 length: 15
V gene: TRBV19
J gene: TRBJ2-7
clone size: -
D gene: -
CDR3 protein: CASSTTMATPYEQYF
CDR3 DNA: TGTGCCAGTAGTACGACTATGGCGACACCCTACGAGCAGTACTTC

CDR3 length: 14
V gene: TRBV7-9
J gene: TRBJ1-1
clone size: -
D gene: -
CDR3 protein: CASSPGNMNTEAFF
CDR3 DNA: TGTGCCAGCAGTCCCGGGAACATGAACACTGAAGCTTTCTTT

CDR3 length: 13
V gene: TRBV28
J gene: TRBJ2-7
clone size: -
D gene: -
CDR3 protein: CASISGGQDEQYF
CDR3 DNA: TGTGCCAGCATTAGCGGAGGTCAGGACGAGCAGTACTTC

CDR3 length: 14
V gene: TRBV28
J gene: TRBJ2-7
clone size: -
D gene: -
CDR3 protein: CATVLRGGTYEQYF
CDR3 DNA: TGTGCCACCGTCCTAAGGGGAGGAACCTACGAGCAGTACTTC

CDR3 length: 13
V gene: TRBV12-3/TRBV12-4
J gene: TRBJ1-1
clone size: many
D gene: TRBD1
CDR3 protein: CASSPGQRTEAFF
CDR3 DNA: TGTGCCAGCAGCCCGGGACAGAGGACTGAAGCTTTCTTT